The rows below give T cell receptor beta chains drawn from one sample of a study of PD-1 and CTLA-4 blockade in melanoma. TCRdb keeps only in-frame clones here, not all; method: immunoSEQ multiplex PCR. The data contain about 21,000 clones, roughly 88% of them singletons. The sequencing used CD8+ T cells from peripheral blood, collected before anti-PD-1 treatment. Every receptor here comes from a human donor with melanoma. The conserved cysteine and the conserved F or W are not part of the CDR3 here. Each record gives: CDR3 length, clone size, V gene, CDR3 protein. Clone size appears in some rows only: once, few, many, or a class for an expanded clone.

length: 13
size: -
V: TRBV19
CDR3: ASSIGDSFNTEAF

length: 11
size: -
V: TRBV7-9
CDR3: ASSAAGTTGQY

length: 13
size: -
V: TRBV7-9
CDR3: ASSFPGQGQNEQF

length: 11
size: once
V: TRBV7-9
CDR3: ASSSGGADEQY

length: 13
size: -
V: TRBV7-6
CDR3: ASSLEGAPHYGYT

length: 14
size: -
V: TRBV27
CDR3: ASTPRGGAMNTEAF

length: 12
size: -
V: TRBV28
CDR3: ASSRPTVKHGYT

length: 13
size: few
V: TRBV6-5
CDR3: ASSLTGENTGELF

length: 11
size: -
V: TRBV27
CDR3: ASLQSPATEAF

length: 12
size: -
V: TRBV4-1
CDR3: ASSYQVVGSEAF

length: 11
size: -
V: TRBV19
CDR3: ASTPGQAYGYT

length: 13
size: few
V: TRBV5-4
CDR3: ASSLFDSSYNEQF

length: 13
size: -
V: TRBV3-1/TRBV3-2
CDR3: ASSQVAGGTYEQY

length: 14
size: -
V: TRBV28
CDR3: ASSLERGADSDTQY

length: 12
size: -
V: TRBV19
CDR3: ASSIDGAGETQY

length: 14
size: once
V: TRBV6-1
CDR3: ASSKARGGSYNEQF

length: 13
size: -
V: TRBV5-1
CDR3: ASSLRLGFDYGYT

length: 12
size: -
V: TRBV6-5
CDR3: ASSPGTPRDIQY

length: 11
size: -
V: TRBV18
CDR3: ASLRLEPDTQY

length: 14
size: -
V: TRBV6-5
CDR3: ASSWDGASASYEQY

length: 15
size: -
V: TRBV5-1
CDR3: ASSSLDRGVSQETQY

length: 14
size: -
V: TRBV5-1
CDR3: ASSLGRAQNNEKLF

length: 12
size: -
V: TRBV7-2
CDR3: ASSPGVETREQY

length: 14
size: once
V: TRBV27
CDR3: ASSLSVGFRNYGYT

length: 16
size: -
V: TRBV15
CDR3: ATSRALAGGPEDGELF

length: 10
size: -
V: TRBV12-3/TRBV12-4
CDR3: ASSDSGNGYT

length: 10
size: -
V: TRBV6-6
CDR3: ASSYSAPEQF

length: 11
size: -
V: TRBV6-5
CDR3: ASSSRGLGRLH

length: 15
size: few
V: TRBV28
CDR3: ASSFAHWGADTGELF

length: 11
size: medium-sized
V: TRBV28
CDR3: ATTGTGGFEQY